This entry describes one TCR beta chain. Antigen: not known. The CDR3 totals 16 residues. V dropped 2 bases and J dropped 3; count of bases not matched to a gene: 7. Germline CDR1 and CDR2: LNHDA and SQIVND (reference sequence). Clones were read by immunoSEQ multiplex PCR, and TCRdb kept only the in-frame ones, dropping some. The sample shows over 20,000 clones, 81% of them seen only once. The sample originates from a study of T cells in localized non-small cell lung cancer. Whole-study results and caveats: Exceeding tumor, uninvolved adjacent lung had the highest T cell clonality.

V is TRBV19 and J is TRBJ1-5; the match to TRBD1 covers 7 bases. The sequencing used peripheral blood, collected before any cancer treatment. The TCR originated in a man aged 35 to 69 with stage III squamous cell lung carcinoma. CDR3 protein: CASSITQGGNNQPQHF. CDR3 bases: TGTGCCAGTAGTATAACCCAGGGGGGGAACAATCAGCCCCAGCATTTT.